This passage covers 16 T cell receptor beta chains from one sample sequenced in a study of blood T cells in healthy people across ages. Together with a sample-barcoded 5' primer, a J-beta primer mix was included in a second PCR lasting about 6 to 11 cycles. Each CDR3 protein gets one entry after TCRdb re-called the 5' RACE reads with MiXCR. The sample shows roughly 680,000 distinct CDR3 sequences, around 52% of them seen only once. The sample consisted of blood. The receptors derive from a woman over 75 in good health.

V is TRBV28 and J is TRBJ1-2; tentative D call: TRBD1 (5 bases). CDR1 is MDHEN and CDR2 is SYDVKM in the germline V gene. The V end was cut by 11 bases, the J end by 4 bases, with 26 bases between. CDR3 length equals 16 residues. CDR3 sequence reads: CAARGADLLSGYGYTF. DNA for the CDR3: TGTGCCGCACGCGGGGCAGATCTTCTATCCGGCTATGGCTACACCTTC.

The V call is TRBV4-1, the J call TRBJ1-4; maybe TRBD1 (6 bases). The CDR3 is 16 amino acids. Germline values: CDR1 MGHRA, CDR2 YSYEKL. Trimming removed 0 bases from V and 8 bases from J, with 16 bases in between. The chain's CDR3 is CASSQDGAGVGEKLFF. The CDR3 nucleotides read TGCGCCAGCAGCCAAGATGGGGCAGGGGTTGGAGAAAAACTGTTTTTT.

The table lists this clonotype with a few counts. The gene calls are TRBV20-1 and TRBJ2-5; 8 bases line up with TRBD1. The V and J ends lost 6 bases and 11 bases, in that order; junction bases with no gene match: 14. The CDR3 runs 13 residues. Germline V lookup: CDR1 DFQATT, CDR2 SNEGSKA (reference sequence). CDR3 loop: CSATRDRGNEQYF. For the CDR3, the DNA is TGCAGTGCCACCCGCGACAGGGGCAATGAGCAGTACTTC.

This clonotype was picked up many times. The chain recombines TRBV27 with TRBJ2-7; the D is unclear. This CDR3 comprises 14 residues. V was shortened by 5 bases and J by 2 bases, with 13 bases between the two germline ends. Looked up from germline, CDR1 is MNHEY and CDR2 is SMNVEV (reference sequence). The CDR3 is CASSRTGITYEQYF. CDR3 DNA: TGTGCCAGCAGTAGGACGGGCATCACCTACGAGCAGTACTTC.

In the case of this clonotype: This may arise from a read error, as a much more abundant clone is one base away. CDR3 nucleotide sequence: TGCGCCAGCGGAGATGGGGTGTCTGAGCAGTACTTC. It encodes CASGDGVSEQYF. The chain uses TRBV5-1 and TRBJ2-5, with D unresolved. The CDR3 loop spans 12 amino acids. The V end was cut by 7 bases, the J end by 11 bases, with 18 bases between. Germline V gene lookup returns CDR1 SGHRS and CDR2 YFSETQ. The full variable domain, with the rest looked up from reference TRBV5-1 and TRBJ2-5, is KAGVTQTPRYLIKTRGQQVTLSCSPISGHRSVSWYQQTPGQGLQFLFEYFSETQRNKGNFPGRFSGRQFSNSRSEMNVSTLELGDSALYLCASGDGVSEQYFGPGTRLLVL.

With regard to this clonotype: At one end the junction does not follow the germline gene, possibly because of a read error. J is TRBJ2-3 and V is TRBV14; 7 bases are a match to TRBD2. The CDR3 runs to 18 residues. Germline values: CDR1 SGHDN, CDR2 FVKESK. The chain's CDR3 is CTSSQVRRGSSSTDTQYF. CDR3 coding DNA: TGTACCAGCAGCCAAGTCCGGCGGGGGTCTTCTAGCACAGATACGCAGTATTTT.

The sample holds a few counts of this clonotype. The CDR3 DNA reads as TGTGCCACCGGATCAAGTGAGTCGGACAATGAGCAGTTCTTC. Translation: CATGSSESDNEQFF. The chain uses TRBV24-1 and TRBJ2-1; unclear D gene. The germline V gene encodes CDR1 KGHDR and CDR2 SFDVKD. With 9 bases removed from V and 5 bases from J, the gap between germline ends came to 16 bases. This CDR3 is built from 14 residues.

This clonotype was recorded a few times. The rearrangement joins TRBV28 to TRBJ2-5; D unresolved. The better agreement between TRBJ2-7 and the DNA end casts doubt on the J call. Germline V lookup: CDR1 MDHEN, CDR2 SYDVKM. This CDR3 is 14 amino acids long. The DNA for the CDR3 is TGTGCCAGCAGCGCCCAACGGGCCACCTACGAGCAGTACTTC. Translating gives CASSAQRATYEQYF.

The rearrangement joins TRBV29-1 to TRBJ1-1, with TRBD1 matching over 8 bases. After removal of 7 bases from V and 4 bases from J, the junction contained 5 bases not matched to a gene. This CDR3 is built from 12 residues. Germline loops: CDR1 SQVTM, CDR2 ANQGSEA. CDR3 residues: CSGATGGTEAFF. The CDR3 DNA reads as TGCAGCGGCGCAACAGGGGGCACTGAAGCTTTCTTT.

The chain employs TRBV3-1 and TRBJ1-5, with 7 bases aligning to TRBD1. The V and J ends lost 3 bases and 2 bases, in that order; junction bases with no gene match: 10. CDR1 and CDR2 (germline): LGHDT, YNNKEL (reference sequence). This CDR3 is built from 17 residues. The CDR3 here is CASSHNRLGQGNQPQHF. The CDR3 bases are TGTGCCAGCAGCCACAACCGCTTAGGACAGGGCAATCAGCCCCAGCATTTT.

The chain employs TRBV15 and TRBJ2-7, with a possible D match to TRBD2 (5 bases). From germline, CDR1 is LNHNV and CDR2 YYDKDF (reference sequence). CDR3 length: 14 residues. V was shortened by 5 bases and J by 3 bases, with 14 bases between the two germline ends. The CDR3 coding sequence is TGTGCCACCAGCCCAAGGACTTTACACTACGAGCAGTACTTC. It translates to CATSPRTLHYEQYF.

The V call is TRBV11-2, the J call TRBJ2-2, with 8 bases aligning to TRBD1. CDR1 and CDR2 from the germline V gene are SGHAT and FQNNGV. V was clipped by 0 bases and J by 4 bases; unmatched bases: 4. The length of the CDR3 is 16 residues. The CDR3 is CASSLDGTGPTGELFF. Written as DNA, the CDR3 is TGTGCCAGCAGCTTAGACGGGACAGGTCCCACCGGGGAGCTGTTTTTT. Full variable domain (remainder filled in from reference TRBV11-2 and TRBJ2-2): EAGVAQSPRYKIIEKRQSVAFWCNPISGHATLYWYQQILGQGPKLLIQFQNNGVVDDSQLPKDRFSAERLKGVDSTLKIQPAKLEDSAVYLCASSLDGTGPTGELFFGEGSRLTVL.

This chain joins TRBV11-2 and TRBJ2-1; D gene unclear. Trimming stripped 5 bases from V and 7 bases from J, with 15 bases between. The CDR3 runs 14 residues. Per the germline V gene, CDR1 is SGHAT and CDR2 is FQNNGV. The CDR3 here is CASSPRVSDNEQFF. The DNA for the CDR3 is TGTGCCAGCAGCCCCCGGGTTTCAGATAATGAGCAGTTCTTC.

This chain links TRBV25-1 with TRBJ2-3, with D maybe TRBD2 (6 bases). V dropped 3 bases and J dropped 4 bases, with 8 bases sitting between them. Germline-derived CDR1 and CDR2 are MGHDK and SYGVNS. There are 13 residues in the CDR3. This CDR3 reads CASSESGSDTQYF. Written as DNA, the CDR3 is TGTGCCAGCAGTGAGAGCGGGTCAGATACGCAGTATTTT.

The rearrangement uses TRBV7-9 and TRBJ1-2; D gene unclear. This CDR3 contains 15 residues. CDR1 and CDR2 from the germline V gene are SEHNR and FQNEAQ (reference sequence). V shed 2 bases and J shed 0 bases, with 10 bases lying between them. CDR3 coding DNA: TGTGCCAGCAGCTTATTCTGGGAATCTAACTATGGCTACACCTTC. It is translated as CASSLFWESNYGYTF.

This clonotype appeared a few times. The J gene is TRBJ1-5, the V gene TRBV28; the D gene is possibly TRBD1 (6 bases). Germline V gene data show CDR1 as MDHEN and CDR2 as SYDVKM. The CDR3 has 15 amino acids. Trimming took 8 bases from V and 1 from J, leaving 15 bases between them. CDR3 nucleotides: TGTGCCAGCCCTCCGGCGGGGGGCAGCAATCAGCCCCAGCATTTT. Its protein is CASPPAGGSNQPQHF.